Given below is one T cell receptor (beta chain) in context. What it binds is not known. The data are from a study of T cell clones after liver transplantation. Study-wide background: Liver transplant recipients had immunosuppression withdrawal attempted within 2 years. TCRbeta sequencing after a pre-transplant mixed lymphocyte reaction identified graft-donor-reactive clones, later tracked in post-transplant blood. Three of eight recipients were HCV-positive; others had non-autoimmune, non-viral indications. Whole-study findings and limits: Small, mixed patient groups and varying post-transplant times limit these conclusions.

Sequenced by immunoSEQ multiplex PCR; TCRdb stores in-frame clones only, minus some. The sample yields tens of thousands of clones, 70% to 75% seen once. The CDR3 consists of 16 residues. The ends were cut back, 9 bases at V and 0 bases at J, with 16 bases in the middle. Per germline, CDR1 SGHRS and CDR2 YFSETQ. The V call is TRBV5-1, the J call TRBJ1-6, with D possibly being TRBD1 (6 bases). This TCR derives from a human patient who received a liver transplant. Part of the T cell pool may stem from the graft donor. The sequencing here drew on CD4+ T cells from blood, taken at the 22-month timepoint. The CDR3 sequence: CATSTGSNSYNSPLHF. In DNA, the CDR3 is TGCGCCACCTCGACAGGTTCTAACTCCTATAATTCACCCCTCCACTTT.